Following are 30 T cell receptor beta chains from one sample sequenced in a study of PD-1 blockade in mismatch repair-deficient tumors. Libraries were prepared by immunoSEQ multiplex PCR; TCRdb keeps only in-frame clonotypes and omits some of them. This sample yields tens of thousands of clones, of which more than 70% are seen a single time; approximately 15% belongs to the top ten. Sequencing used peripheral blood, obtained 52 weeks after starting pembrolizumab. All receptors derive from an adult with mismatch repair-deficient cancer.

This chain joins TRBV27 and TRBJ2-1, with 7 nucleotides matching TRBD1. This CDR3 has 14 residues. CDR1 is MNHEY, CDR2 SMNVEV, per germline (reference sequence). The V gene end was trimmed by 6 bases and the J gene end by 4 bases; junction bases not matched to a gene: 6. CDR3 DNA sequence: TGTGCCAGCAGACGGGACAGTCTTTACAATGAGCAGTTCTTC. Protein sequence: CASRRDSLYNEQFF.

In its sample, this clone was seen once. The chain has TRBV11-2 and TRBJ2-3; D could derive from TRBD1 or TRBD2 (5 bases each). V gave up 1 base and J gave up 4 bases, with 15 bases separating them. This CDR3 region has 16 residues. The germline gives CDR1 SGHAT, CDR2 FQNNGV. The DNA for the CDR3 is TGTGCCAGCAGCTTAGTAGTGCTCAGGGACCCAGATACGCAGTATTTT. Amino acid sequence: CASSLVVLRDPDTQYF.

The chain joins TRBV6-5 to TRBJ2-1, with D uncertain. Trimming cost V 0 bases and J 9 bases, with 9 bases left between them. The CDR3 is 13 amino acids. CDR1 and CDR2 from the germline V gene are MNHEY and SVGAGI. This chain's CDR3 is CASSYSAGAEQFF. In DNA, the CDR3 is TGTGCCAGCAGTTACTCTGCTGGCGCTGAGCAGTTCTTC.

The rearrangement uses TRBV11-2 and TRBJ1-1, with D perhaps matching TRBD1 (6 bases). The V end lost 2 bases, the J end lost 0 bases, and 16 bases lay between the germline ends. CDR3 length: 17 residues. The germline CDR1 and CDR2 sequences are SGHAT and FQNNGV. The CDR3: CASSLFGIRTVNTEAFF. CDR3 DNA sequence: TGTGCCAGCAGCTTATTCGGCATAAGGACAGTGAACACTGAAGCTTTCTTT.

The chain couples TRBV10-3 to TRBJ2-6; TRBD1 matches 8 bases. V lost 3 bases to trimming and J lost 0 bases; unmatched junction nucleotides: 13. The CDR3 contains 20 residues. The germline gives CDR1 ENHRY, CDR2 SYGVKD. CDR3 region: CAISDLAGGQADSGANVLTF. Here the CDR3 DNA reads TGTGCCATCAGTGACCTCGCAGGGGGACAGGCAGACTCTGGGGCCAACGTCCTGACTTTC.

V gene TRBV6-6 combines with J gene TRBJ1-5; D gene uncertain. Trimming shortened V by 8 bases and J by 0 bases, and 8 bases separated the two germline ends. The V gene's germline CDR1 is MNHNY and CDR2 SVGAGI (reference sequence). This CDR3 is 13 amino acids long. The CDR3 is CASSTDSNQPQHF. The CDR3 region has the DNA TGTGCCAGCTCGACGGATAGCAATCAGCCCCAGCATTTT.

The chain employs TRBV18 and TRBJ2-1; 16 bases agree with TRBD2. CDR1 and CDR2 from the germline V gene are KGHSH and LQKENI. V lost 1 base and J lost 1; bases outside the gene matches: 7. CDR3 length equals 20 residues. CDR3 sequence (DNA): TGTGCCAGCTCACCACTGGGACTAGCGGGAGGGCGTAGTTCCTACAATGAGCAGTTCTTC. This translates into CASSPLGLAGGRSSYNEQFF.

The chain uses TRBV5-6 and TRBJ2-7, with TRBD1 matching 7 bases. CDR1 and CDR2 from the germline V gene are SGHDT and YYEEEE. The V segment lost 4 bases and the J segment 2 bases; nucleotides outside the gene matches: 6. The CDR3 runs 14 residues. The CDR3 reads CASSRTGVTYEQYF. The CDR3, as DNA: TGTGCCAGCAGCCGGACAGGCGTAACCTACGAGCAGTACTTC.

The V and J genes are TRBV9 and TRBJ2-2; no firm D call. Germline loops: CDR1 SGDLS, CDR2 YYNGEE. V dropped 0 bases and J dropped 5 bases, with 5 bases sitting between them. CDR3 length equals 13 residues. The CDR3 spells CASSVGGTGELFF. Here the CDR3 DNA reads TGTGCCAGCAGCGTAGGTGGTACCGGGGAGCTGTTTTTT. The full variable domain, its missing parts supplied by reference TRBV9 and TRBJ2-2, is DSGVTQTPKHLITATGQRVTLRCSPRSGDLSVYWYQQSLDQGLQFLIQYYNGEERAKGNILERFSAQQFPDLHSELNLSSLELGDSALYFCASSVGGTGELFFGEGSRLTVL.

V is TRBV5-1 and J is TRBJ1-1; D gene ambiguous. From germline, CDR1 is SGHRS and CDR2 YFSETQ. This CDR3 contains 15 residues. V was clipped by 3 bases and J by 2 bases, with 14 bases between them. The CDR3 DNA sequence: TGCGCCAGCAGCTCCCGTGGGTATTCAAACACTGAAGCTTTCTTT. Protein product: CASSSRGYSNTEAFF.

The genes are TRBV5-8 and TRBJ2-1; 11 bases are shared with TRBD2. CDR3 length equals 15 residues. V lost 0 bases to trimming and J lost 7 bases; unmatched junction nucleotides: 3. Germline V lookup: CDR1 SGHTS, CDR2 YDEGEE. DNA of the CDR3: TGTGCCAGCAGCTTGGGACTAGCGGGATGGAATGAGCAGTTCTTC. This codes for CASSLGLAGWNEQFF.

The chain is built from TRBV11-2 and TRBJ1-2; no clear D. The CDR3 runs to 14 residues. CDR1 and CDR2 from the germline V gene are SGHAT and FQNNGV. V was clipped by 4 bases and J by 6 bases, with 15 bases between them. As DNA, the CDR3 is TGTGCCAGCAGCTCGGGTGTAGAGCTAAATGGCTACACCTTC. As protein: CASSSGVELNGYTF.

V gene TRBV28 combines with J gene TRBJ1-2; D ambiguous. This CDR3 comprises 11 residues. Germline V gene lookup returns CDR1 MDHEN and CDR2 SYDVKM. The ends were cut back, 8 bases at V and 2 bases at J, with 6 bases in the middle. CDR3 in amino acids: CASSRNYGYTF. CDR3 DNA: TGTGCCAGCTCGCGGAACTATGGCTACACCTTC.

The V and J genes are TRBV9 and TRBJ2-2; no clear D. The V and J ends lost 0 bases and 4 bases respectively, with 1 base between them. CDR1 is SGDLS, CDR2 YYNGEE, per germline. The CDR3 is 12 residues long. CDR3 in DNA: TGTGCCAGCAGCGTAGCCACCGGGGAGCTGTTTTTT. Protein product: CASSVATGELFF.

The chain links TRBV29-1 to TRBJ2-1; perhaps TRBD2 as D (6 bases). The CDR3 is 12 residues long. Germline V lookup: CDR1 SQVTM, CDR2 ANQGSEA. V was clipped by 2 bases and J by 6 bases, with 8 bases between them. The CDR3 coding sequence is TGCAGCGTTGAATTGGAGGGCAATGAGCAGTTCTTC. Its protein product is CSVELEGNEQFF.

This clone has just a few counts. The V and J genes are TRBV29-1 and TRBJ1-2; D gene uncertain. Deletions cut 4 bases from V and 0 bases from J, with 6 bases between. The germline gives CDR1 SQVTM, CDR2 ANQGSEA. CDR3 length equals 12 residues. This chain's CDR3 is CSVVLTNYGYTF. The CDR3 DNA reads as TGCAGCGTTGTCCTAACTAACTATGGCTACACCTTC.

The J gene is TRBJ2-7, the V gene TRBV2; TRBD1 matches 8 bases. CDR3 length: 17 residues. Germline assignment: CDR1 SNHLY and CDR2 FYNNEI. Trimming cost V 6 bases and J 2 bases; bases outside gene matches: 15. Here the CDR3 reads CASSPTDVDRVTYEQYF. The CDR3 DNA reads TGTGCCAGCAGCCCTACCGACGTGGACAGGGTAACCTACGAGCAGTACTTC. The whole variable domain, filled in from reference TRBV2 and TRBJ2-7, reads EPEVTQTPSHQVTQMGQEVILRCVPISNHLYFYWYRQILGQKVEFLVSFYNNEISEKSEIFDDQFSVERPDGSNFTLKIRSTKLEDSAMYFCASSPTDVDRVTYEQYFGPGTRLTVT.

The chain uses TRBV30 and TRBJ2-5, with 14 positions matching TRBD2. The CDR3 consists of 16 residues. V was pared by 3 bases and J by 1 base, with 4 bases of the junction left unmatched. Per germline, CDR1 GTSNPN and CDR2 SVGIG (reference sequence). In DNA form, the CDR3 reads TGTGCCTGGAGGCCGGGACTAGCGGGAGCCCAAGAGACCCAGTACTTC. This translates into CAWRPGLAGAQETQYF.

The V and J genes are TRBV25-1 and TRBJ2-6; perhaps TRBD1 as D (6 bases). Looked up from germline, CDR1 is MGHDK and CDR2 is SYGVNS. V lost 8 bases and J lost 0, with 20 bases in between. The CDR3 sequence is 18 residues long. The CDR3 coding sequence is TGTGCCAGCCCCCCATGGTCAGGGGCCATCTCTGGGGCCAACGTCCTGACTTTC. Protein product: CASPPWSGAISGANVLTF.

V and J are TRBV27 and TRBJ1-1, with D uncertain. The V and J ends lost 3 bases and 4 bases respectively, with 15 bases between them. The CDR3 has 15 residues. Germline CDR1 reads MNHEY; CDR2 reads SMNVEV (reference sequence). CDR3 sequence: CASSFAGTQSTEAFF. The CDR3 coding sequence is TGTGCCAGCAGTTTTGCAGGCACCCAGAGCACTGAAGCTTTCTTT.

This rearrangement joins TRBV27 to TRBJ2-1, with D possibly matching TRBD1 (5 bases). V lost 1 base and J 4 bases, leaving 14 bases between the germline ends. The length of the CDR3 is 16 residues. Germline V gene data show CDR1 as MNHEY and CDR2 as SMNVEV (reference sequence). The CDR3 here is CASSLLVRAGYNEQFF. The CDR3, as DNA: TGTGCCAGCAGTTTATTAGTTAGGGCAGGGTACAATGAGCAGTTCTTC.

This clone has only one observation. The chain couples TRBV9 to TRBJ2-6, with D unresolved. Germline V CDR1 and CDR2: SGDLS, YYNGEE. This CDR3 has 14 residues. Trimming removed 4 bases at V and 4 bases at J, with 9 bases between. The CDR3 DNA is TGTGCCAGCAGCCCCCGGAGAGGGGCCAACGTCCTGACTTTC. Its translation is CASSPRRGANVLTF.

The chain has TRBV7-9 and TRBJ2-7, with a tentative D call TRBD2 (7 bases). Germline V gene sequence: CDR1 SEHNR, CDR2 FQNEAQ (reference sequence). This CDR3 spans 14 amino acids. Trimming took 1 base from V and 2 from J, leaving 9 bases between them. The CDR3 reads CASSLEGGPYEQYF. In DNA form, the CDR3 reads TGTGCCAGCAGCTTAGAGGGGGGGCCCTACGAGCAGTACTTC.

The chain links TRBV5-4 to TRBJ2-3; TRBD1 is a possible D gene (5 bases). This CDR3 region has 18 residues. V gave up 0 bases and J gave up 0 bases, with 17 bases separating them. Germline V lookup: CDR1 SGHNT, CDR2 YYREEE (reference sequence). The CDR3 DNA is TGTGCCAGCAGCTTGGCCTTGGGGCTAGGAGATAGCACAGATACGCAGTATTTT. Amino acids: CASSLALGLGDSTDTQYF.

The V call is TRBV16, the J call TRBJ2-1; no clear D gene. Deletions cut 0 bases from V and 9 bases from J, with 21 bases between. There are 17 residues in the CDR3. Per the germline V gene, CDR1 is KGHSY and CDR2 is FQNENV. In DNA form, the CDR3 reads TGTGCCAGCAGCCAATCCCTAATGACTCATTCCCACGGTGAGCAGTTCTTC. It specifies CASSQSLMTHSHGEQFF.

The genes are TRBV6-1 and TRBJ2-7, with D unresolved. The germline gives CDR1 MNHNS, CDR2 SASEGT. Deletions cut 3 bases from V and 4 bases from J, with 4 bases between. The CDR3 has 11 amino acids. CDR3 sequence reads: CASSDRYEQYF. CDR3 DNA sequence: TGTGCCAGCAGTGATCGGTACGAGCAGTACTTC.

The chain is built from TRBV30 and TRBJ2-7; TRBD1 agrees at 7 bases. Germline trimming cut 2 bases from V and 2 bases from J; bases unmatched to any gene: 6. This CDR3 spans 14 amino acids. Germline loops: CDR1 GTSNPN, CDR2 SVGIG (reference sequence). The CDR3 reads CAWSIWDSPYEQYF. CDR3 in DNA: TGTGCCTGGAGTATTTGGGACAGCCCCTACGAGCAGTACTTC. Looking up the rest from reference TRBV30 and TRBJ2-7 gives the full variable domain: SQTIHQWPATLVQPVGSPLSLECTVEGTSNPNLYWYRQAAGRGLQLLFYSVGIGQISSEVPQNLSASRPQDRQFILSSKKLLLSDSGFYLCAWSIWDSPYEQYFGPGTRLTVT.

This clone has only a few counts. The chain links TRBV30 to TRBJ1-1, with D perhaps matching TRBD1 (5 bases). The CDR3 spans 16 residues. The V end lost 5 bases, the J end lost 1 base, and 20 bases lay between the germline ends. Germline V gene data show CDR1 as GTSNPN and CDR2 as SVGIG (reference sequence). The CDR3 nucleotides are TGTGCCTGGGGGGGGTCAGGGAAAGGGTCGAACACTGAAGCTTTCTTT. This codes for CAWGGSGKGSNTEAFF.

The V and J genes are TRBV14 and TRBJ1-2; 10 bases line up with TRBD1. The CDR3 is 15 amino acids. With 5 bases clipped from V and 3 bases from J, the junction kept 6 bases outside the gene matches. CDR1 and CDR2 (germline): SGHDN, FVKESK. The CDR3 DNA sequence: TGTGCCAGCAGCGGCCGGGACAGGGGTCACTATGGCTACACCTTC. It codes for CASSGRDRGHYGYTF. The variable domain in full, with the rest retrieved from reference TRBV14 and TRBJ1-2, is EAGVTQFPSHSVIEKGQTVTLRCDPISGHDNLYWYRRVMGKEIKFLLHFVKESKQDESGMPNNRFLAERTGGTYSTLKVQPAELEDSGVYFCASSGRDRGHYGYTFGSGTRLTVV.

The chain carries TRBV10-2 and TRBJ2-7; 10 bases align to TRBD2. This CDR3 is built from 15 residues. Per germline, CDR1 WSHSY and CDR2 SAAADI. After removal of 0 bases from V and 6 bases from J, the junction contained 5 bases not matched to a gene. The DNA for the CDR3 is TGCGCCAGCAGTGAGTCGAGTCTAGCGGGAGCCGAGCAGTACTTC. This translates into CASSESSLAGAEQYF.